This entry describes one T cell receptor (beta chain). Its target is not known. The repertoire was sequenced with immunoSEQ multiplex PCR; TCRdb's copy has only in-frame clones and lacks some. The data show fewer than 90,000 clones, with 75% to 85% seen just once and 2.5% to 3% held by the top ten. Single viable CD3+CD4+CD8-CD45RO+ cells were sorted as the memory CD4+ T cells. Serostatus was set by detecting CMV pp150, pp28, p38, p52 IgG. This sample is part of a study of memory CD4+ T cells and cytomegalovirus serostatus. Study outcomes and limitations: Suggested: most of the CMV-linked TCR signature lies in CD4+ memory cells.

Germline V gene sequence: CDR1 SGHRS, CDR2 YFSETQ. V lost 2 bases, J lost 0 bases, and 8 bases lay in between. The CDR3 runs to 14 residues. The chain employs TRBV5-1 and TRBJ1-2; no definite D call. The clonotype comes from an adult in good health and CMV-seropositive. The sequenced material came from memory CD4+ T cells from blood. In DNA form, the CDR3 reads TGCGCCAGCAGCTTATCAGTCTCTAACTATGGCTACACCTTC. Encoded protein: CASSLSVSNYGYTF.